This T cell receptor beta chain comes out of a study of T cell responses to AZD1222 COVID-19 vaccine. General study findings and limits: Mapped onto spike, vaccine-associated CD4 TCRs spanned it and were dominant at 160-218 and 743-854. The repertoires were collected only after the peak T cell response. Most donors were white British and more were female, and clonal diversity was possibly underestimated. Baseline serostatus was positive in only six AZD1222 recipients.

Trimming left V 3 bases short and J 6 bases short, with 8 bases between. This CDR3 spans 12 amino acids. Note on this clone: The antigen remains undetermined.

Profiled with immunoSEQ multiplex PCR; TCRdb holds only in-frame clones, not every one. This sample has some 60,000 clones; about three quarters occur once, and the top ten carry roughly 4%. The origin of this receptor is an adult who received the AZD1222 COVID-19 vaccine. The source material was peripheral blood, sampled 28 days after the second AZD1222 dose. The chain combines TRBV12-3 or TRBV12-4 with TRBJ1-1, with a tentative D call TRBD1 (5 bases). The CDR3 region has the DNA TGTGCCAGCAGTTTTCCAGGGTCTGAAGCTTTCTTT. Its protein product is CASSFPGSEAFF.